This T cell receptor beta chain was retrieved from a study of T cell responses to AZD1222 COVID-19 vaccine. Study conclusions and caveats: White British people made up most donors, females outnumbered males, and clonal diversity was possibly underestimated.

This table comes from immunoSEQ multiplex PCR, and its TCRdb copy is limited to in-frame clones, with some not included. The sample has more than 75,000 clones, 83% seen once. The CDR3 sequence is 11 residues long. CDR1 GTSNPN and CDR2 SVGIG come from the germline V gene (reference sequence). V dropped 2 bases and J dropped 6 bases, with 8 bases sitting between them. Note on this clone: Antigen specificity is unknown. In the same sample, other DNA sequences code for this CDR3.

The chain employs TRBV30 and TRBJ2-7; no clear D. The TCR was taken from an adult who received the AZD1222 COVID-19 vaccine. This specimen was peripheral blood, taken 28 days after the second AZD1222 dose. The CDR3 loop reads CAWSSLGEQYF. In DNA, the CDR3 is TGTGCCTGGAGTTCCTTGGGCGAGCAGTACTTC.